These 10 T cell receptor beta chains were sequenced from one sample in a study of CD8+ T cells in alopecia areata. RNA extraction and reverse transcription yielded cDNA as sequencing template. The method was immunoSEQ multiplex PCR; TCRdb's version includes in-frame clones alone and lacks a portion of them. The data contain under 70,000 clones, around 96% of them singletons. The sample was CD8+ T cells sorted from blood, taken at week 0. Receptors originate from a human donor with alopecia areata.

CDR3 in amino acids: CASSASMGFGLDEQYF. The CDR3 DNA reads as TGTGCCAGCAGCGCTAGTATGGGGTTTGGACTGGACGAGCAGTACTTC. The V call is TRBV7-8, the J call TRBJ2-7; D possibly corresponds to TRBD2 (5 bases). Trimming cost V 5 bases and J 5 bases, with 22 bases left between them. Germline V gives CDR1 SGHVS, CDR2 FQNEAQ. The CDR3 covers 16 residues.

The chain joins TRBV29-1 to TRBJ2-1, with D possibly called TRBD1 or TRBD2 (5 bases each). Germline V gene sequence: CDR1 SQVTM, CDR2 ANQGSEA. V lost 7 bases, J lost 2 bases, and 12 bases lay in between. This CDR3 spans 13 amino acids. CDR3 sequence reads: CSGGTTAYNEQFF. Written as DNA, the CDR3 is TGCAGCGGTGGGACCACGGCCTACAATGAGCAGTTCTTC.

This chain uses TRBV2 with TRBJ2-7, with 8 bases fitting TRBD2. Germline V gene data show CDR1 as SNHLY and CDR2 as FYNNEI. V dropped 6 bases and J dropped 0; count of bases not matched to a gene: 13. The CDR3 covers 17 residues. The CDR3 here is CASRSPHTSGLSYEQYF. In DNA form, the CDR3 reads TGTGCCAGCAGGAGCCCTCACACTAGCGGCCTCTCCTACGAGCAGTACTTC. The complete variable domain, with remaining parts taken from reference TRBV2 and TRBJ2-7, reads EPEVTQTPSHQVTQMGQEVILRCVPISNHLYFYWYRQILGQKVEFLVSFYNNEISEKSEIFDDQFSVERPDGSNFTLKIRSTKLEDSAMYFCASRSPHTSGLSYEQYFGPGTRLTVT.

CDR3 nucleotide sequence: TGCGCCAGCAGCGACCCTCTCTCGGGCTACGAGCAGTACTTC. As protein: CASSDPLSGYEQYF. The chain recombines TRBV5-1 with TRBJ2-7; D ambiguous. The CDR3 runs to 14 residues. The germline V gene has CDR1 SGHRS and CDR2 YFSETQ. V was clipped by 4 bases and J by 3 bases, with 14 bases between them.

The CDR3 coding sequence is TGTGCCAGCAGCTCGGGGACAGGTGCCCGCGAGCAGTACTTC. Its protein product is CASSSGTGAREQYF. The chain carries TRBV11-3 and TRBJ2-7; TRBD1 matches 8 bases. Looked up from germline, CDR1 is SGHNT and CDR2 is YENEEA. The V segment lost 4 bases and the J segment 6 bases; nucleotides outside the gene matches: 8. This CDR3 spans 14 amino acids.

The rearrangement joins TRBV4-3 to TRBJ2-7; 8 positions agree with TRBD1. The germline V gene encodes CDR1 LGHNA and CDR2 YSLEER. V was clipped by 3 bases and J by 6 bases; unmatched bases: 13. There are 16 residues in the CDR3. DNA of the CDR3: TGCGCCAGCAGCCAGCCCGCCTCGGACAGGGAGCGCGAGCAGTACTTC. It codes for CASSQPASDREREQYF.

The chain uses TRBV13 and TRBJ2-5; 15 nucleotides align to TRBD2. V was pared by 2 bases and J by 5 bases, with 9 bases of the junction left unmatched. The CDR3 totals 18 residues. Per germline, CDR1 PRHDT and CDR2 FYEKMQ (reference sequence). CDR3 sequence: CASSLRTSGGAGLETQYF. Here the CDR3 DNA reads TGTGCCAGCAGCTTAAGGACTAGCGGGGGGGCCGGCTTGGAGACCCAGTACTTC.

This chain uses TRBV5-6 with TRBJ2-7; D is tentatively TRBD1 or TRBD2 (5 bases each). CDR1 is SGHDT, CDR2 YYEEEE, per germline. V was clipped by 1 base and J by 7 bases, with 21 bases between them. The CDR3 totals 16 residues. As DNA, the CDR3 is TGTGCCAGCAGCTTGCGTGTCGGGCAGGGAGCAGGGGAGCAGTACTTC. Amino acids: CASSLRVGQGAGEQYF.

The V and J genes are TRBV6-5 and TRBJ1-1, with a weak D call TRBD1 (6 bases). The CDR3 extends over 14 amino acids. Per germline, CDR1 MNHEY and CDR2 SVGAGI. Trimming took off 5 bases at V and 4 bases at J, with 14 bases between the two ends. In DNA form, the CDR3 reads TGTGCCAGCAGTCGTTCAACAGGGAGCACTGAAGCTTTCTTT. Translating it yields CASSRSTGSTEAFF.

This chain connects TRBV4-1 to TRBJ2-7; a weak D match, TRBD1 (5 bases). Trimming took off 1 base at V and 5 bases at J, with 12 bases between the two ends. There are 14 residues in the CDR3. Germline V gene sequence: CDR1 MGHRA, CDR2 YSYEKL. The CDR3 region is CASSQGIQGNEQYF. The CDR3 nucleotides are TGCGCCAGCAGCCAAGGGATTCAGGGAAACGAGCAGTACTTC.